This is a list of T cell receptor beta chains from one sample in a study of identical twins. Using its own MiXCR run on the 5' RACE reads, TCRdb lists one record per CDR3 protein. The sample lists some 590,000 distinct CDR3 sequences, roughly 9.5% occurring once. This sample was shared with a second study, whose subject was yellow fever vaccine responses in identical twins.

Sequencing was carried out using PBMCs. All receptors come from a woman aged 18-29 years in good health. Each CDR3 is given with its conserved first and last residue. The D gene is left open where the match is weak. Size tells how often a clone was seen (once, few, many) or the class of an expanded clone, and some rows leave it out.

NA	TRBV27	TRBJ2-1	TRBD2	CASEAGGGGYNEQFF	TGTGCCAGCGAAGCGGGAGGGGGGGGCTACAATGAGCAGTTCTTC
many	TRBV20-1	TRBJ2-7	TRBD2	CSAAGGSDYEQYF	TGCAGTGCTGCGGGGGGGTCTGACTACGAGCAGTACTTC
NA	TRBV10-3	TRBJ2-3	NA	CAIKSGVVDTQYF	TGTGCCATCAAATCAGGGGTGGTAGATACGCAGTATTTT
few	TRBV5-1	TRBJ2-5	TRBD1	CASSFRGQSEGETQYF	TGCGCCAGCAGCTTCCGGGGACAGTCCGAGGGGGAGACCCAGTACTTC
NA	TRBV12-3/TRBV12-4	TRBJ2-1	TRBD1	CASRPGTGDNEQFF	TGTGCCAGCAGGCCCGGGACAGGGGACAATGAGCAGTTCTTC
few	TRBV9	TRBJ2-2	NA	CASSVVGTPNTGELFF	TGTGCCAGCAGCGTAGTGGGGACACCTAACACCGGGGAGCTGTTTTTT
few	TRBV4-2	TRBJ1-3	NA	CASSQDLRSSGNTIYF	TGTGCCAGCAGCCAAGATCTCCGGTCCTCTGGAAACACCATATATTTT
NA	TRBV28	TRBJ2-5	TRBD2	CASSFGTSGSETQYF	TGTGCCAGCAGTTTCGGGACTAGCGGGAGCGAGACCCAGTACTTC
few	TRBV7-9	TRBJ2-5	NA	CASLLAPEETQYF	TGTGCCAGCCTGCTGGCACCAGAGGAGACCCAGTACTTC
few	TRBV20-1	TRBJ2-7	TRBD2	CSAPGTNSYEQYF	TGCAGTGCTCCCGGGACTAACTCCTACGAGCAGTACTTC
many	TRBV12-3/TRBV12-4	TRBJ2-3	NA	CASSLAGNTQYF	TGTGCCAGCAGTCTTGCGGGTAATACGCAGTATTTT
NA	TRBV18	TRBJ2-7	NA	CASSPPVRTAYEQYF	TGTGCCAGCTCACCACCGGTCAGGACCGCCTACGAGCAGTACTTC
NA	TRBV15	TRBJ2-1	TRBD1	CATSSSTGSGAEQFF	TGTGCCACCAGCAGCTCGACAGGGTCAGGAGCTGAGCAGTTCTTC
many	TRBV29-1	TRBJ2-1	TRBD2	CSVPTSGGLLNEQFF	TGCAGCGTACCGACTAGCGGGGGACTCCTAAATGAGCAGTTCTTC
few	TRBV6-5	TRBJ2-1	NA	CASKDQNEQFF	TGTGCCAGCAAAGACCAGAATGAGCAGTTCTTC
many	TRBV6-2/TRBV6-3	TRBJ2-3	NA	CASSYETITDTQYF	TGTGCCAGCAGTTACGAGACAATCACAGATACGCAGTATTTT
many	TRBV7-2	TRBJ2-7	NA	CASSTRTSGGNEQYF	TGTGCCAGCAGCACCCGGACGTCCGGTGGGAACGAGCAGTACTTC
NA	TRBV27	TRBJ2-7	TRBD2	CASSLILAGIDEQYF	TGTGCCAGCAGTTTAATACTAGCGGGAATTGACGAGCAGTACTTC
few	TRBV2	TRBJ2-3	TRBD2	CASSATGAGGATDTQYF	TGTGCCAGCAGTGCAACAGGAGCGGGGGGGGCCACAGATACGCAGTATTTT
NA	TRBV3-1	TRBJ2-7	NA	CASSQDQRGEQYF	TGTGCCAGCAGCCAAGATCAGAGAGGCGAGCAGTACTTC
NA	TRBV18	TRBJ2-5	TRBD1	CASSPGTGKQETQYF	TGTGCCAGCTCACCTGGGACAGGGAAACAAGAGACCCAGTACTTC
few	TRBV15	TRBJ1-1	NA	CATSRDIRTEAFF	TGTGCCACCAGCAGAGATATAAGAACTGAAGCTTTCTTT
NA	TRBV5-1	TRBJ2-1	TRBD1	CASSPPQGANEQFF	TGCGCCAGCAGCCCCCCCCAGGGGGCGAATGAGCAGTTCTTC
NA	TRBV24-1	TRBJ2-2	TRBD1	CATSEDRGKAGELFF	TGTGCCACCAGTGAAGACAGGGGGAAAGCCGGGGAGCTGTTTTTT
many	TRBV10-3	TRBJ1-4	NA	CAISESGGPNEKLFF	TGTGCCATCAGTGAGTCCGGGGGACCAAATGAAAAACTGTTTTTT
NA	TRBV7-9	TRBJ2-3	NA	CASSLSSPNTDTQYF	TGTGCCAGCAGCCTTTCATCCCCTAACACAGATACGCAGTATTTT
many	TRBV20-1	TRBJ2-7	TRBD2	CSARDPSGGRYEQYF	TGCAGTGCTAGAGATCCTAGCGGGGGACGATACGAGCAGTACTTC
many	TRBV10-3	TRBJ1-5	TRBD1	CAISPTGDNQPQHF	TGTGCCATCAGCCCGACAGGGGACAATCAGCCCCAGCATTTT
many	TRBV6-2/TRBV6-3	TRBJ2-5	NA	CASRTQGPQETQYF	TGTGCCAGCAGGACCCAGGGCCCGCAAGAGACCCAGTACTTC
NA	TRBV18	TRBJ2-1	TRBD1	CASSPRTGNEQFF	TGTGCCAGCTCACCACGGACAGGAAATGAGCAGTTCTTC
NA	TRBV18	TRBJ2-3	NA	CASSPEPRLPTDTQYF	TGTGCCAGCTCACCAGAACCTAGACTGCCCACAGATACGCAGTATTTT
many	TRBV12-3/TRBV12-4	TRBJ2-3	TRBD2	CASTHYPLAGESGDTQYF	TGTGCCAGCACCCATTACCCACTAGCGGGAGAGAGTGGAGATACGCAGTATTTT
NA	TRBV20-1	TRBJ2-7	NA	CSASVGLGYEQYF	TGCAGTGCTAGTGTGGGGCTGGGGTACGAGCAGTACTTC
few	TRBV12-3/TRBV12-4	TRBJ2-5	NA	CASSLRGPVTQYF	TGTGCCAGCAGTCTCCGGGGCCCGGTAACCCAGTACTTC
few	TRBV6-2/TRBV6-3	TRBJ2-7	TRBD1	CASSGGGQATSYEQYF	TGTGCCAGCAGTGGGGGCGGACAGGCCACTTCCTACGAGCAGTACTTC
few	TRBV3-1	TRBJ2-7	NA	CASSQGGVYEQYF	TGTGCCAGCAGCCAAGGCGGGGTCTACGAGCAGTACTTC
few	TRBV12-3/TRBV12-4	TRBJ2-1	NA	CASSPMGEQFF	TGTGCCAGCAGTCCTATGGGTGAGCAGTTCTTC
NA	TRBV6-1	TRBJ2-3	NA	CASLKGQITDTQYF	TGTGCCAGTTTGAAGGGGCAAATCACAGATACGCAGTATTTT
few	TRBV11-2	TRBJ2-3	NA	CASSRPFGTDTQYF	TGTGCCAGCAGCCGCCCTTTTGGCACAGATACGCAGTATTTT
many	TRBV10-3	TRBJ2-3	NA	CAISESAVNPTQYF	TGTGCCATCAGTGAGTCGGCGGTTAATCCTACGCAGTATTTT
NA	TRBV3-1	TRBJ2-6	TRBD1	CASSQLGQGGANVLTF	TGTGCCAGCAGCCAACTTGGACAGGGTGGGGCCAACGTCCTGACTTTC
NA	TRBV5-1	TRBJ2-1	TRBD2	CASSRGLGGNSYNEQFF	TGCGCCAGCAGCAGGGGATTGGGGGGGAACTCCTACAATGAGCAGTTCTTC
few	TRBV20-1	TRBJ2-7	NA	CSFVGTPYEQYF	TGCTCGTTCGTGGGCACCCCCTACGAGCAGTACTTC
NA	TRBV3-1	TRBJ2-3	TRBD1	CASSQLDRVGTDTQYF	TGTGCCAGCAGCCAATTGGACAGGGTGGGCACAGATACGCAGTATTTT
many	TRBV12-3/TRBV12-4	TRBJ2-6	NA	CASSRGGSGANVLTF	TGTGCCAGCAGCCGCGGAGGCTCTGGGGCCAACGTCCTGACTTTC
many	TRBV29-1	TRBJ2-7	NA	CSVELPGYEQYF	TGCAGCGTTGAACTACCCGGCTACGAGCAGTACTTC
NA	TRBV24-1	TRBJ2-1	NA	CATSVGGLSYNEQFF	TGTGCCACCAGTGTTGGGGGCTTGTCCTACAATGAGCAGTTCTTC
few	TRBV11-2	TRBJ2-1	NA	CASSLIRRNEQFF	TGTGCCAGCAGCTTAATTAGGCGCAATGAGCAGTTCTTC
many	TRBV11-2	TRBJ2-7	TRBD2	CASSLSPSGSYEQYF	TGTGCCAGCAGCTTAAGTCCTAGCGGGAGCTACGAGCAGTACTTC
once	TRBV12-3/TRBV12-4	TRBJ2-5	NA	CASSRRALKETQYF	TGTGCCAGCAGTAGGAGGGCCTTGAAGGAGACCCAGTACTTC
few	TRBV6-8	TRBJ1-5	NA	CASTPSIGGATSSNQPQHF	TGTGCCAGCACCCCGAGTATTGGTGGAGCTACCTCATCCAATCAGCCCCAGCATTTT
NA	TRBV20-1	TRBJ2-3	NA	CSSYRGSPAADTQYF	TGCAGTTCCTACCGGGGTTCGCCGGCTGCAGATACGCAGTATTTT
many	TRBV29-1	TRBJ1-1	NA	CSVEAGATEAFF	TGCAGCGTTGAAGCAGGGGCCACTGAAGCTTTCTTT
few	TRBV9	TRBJ2-3	NA	CASSVVSSSTDTQYF	TGTGCCAGCAGCGTAGTTTCCTCTAGCACAGATACGCAGTATTTT
few	TRBV7-2	TRBJ2-4	TRBD2	CASSLAGTSGMNIQYF	TGTGCCAGCAGCTTAGCAGGGACTAGCGGGATGAACATTCAGTACTTC
few	TRBV30	TRBJ2-1	TRBD2	CAWISGRAHEQFF	TGTGCCTGGATTAGCGGGAGGGCTCATGAGCAGTTCTTC
few	TRBV14	TRBJ2-5	NA	CASSQVRRETQYF	TGTGCCAGCAGCCAAGTTCGGAGGGAGACCCAGTACTTC
NA	TRBV6-1	TRBJ1-4	TRBD1	CASSGQGRGEEKLFF	TGTGCCAGCAGTGGACAGGGGAGAGGGGAAGAAAAACTGTTTTTT
few	TRBV30	TRBJ2-5	TRBD1	CAWTTGFGETQYF	TGTGCCTGGACGACAGGGTTCGGAGAGACCCAGTACTTC
few	TRBV28	TRBJ2-1	TRBD2	CASGLAADNEQFF	TGTGCCAGTGGACTAGCGGCCGACAATGAGCAGTTCTTC